Listed below are T cell receptor beta chains from one sample, sequenced in a study of T-cell reconstitution after alpha-beta-depleted transplantation in children. TCRdb re-analysed the PCR reads in MiXCR, keeping a single row per CDR3 protein. The data hold about 610,000 distinct CDR3 sequences, with approximately 10% observed a single time. Specimen: PBMCs from the stem cell graft donor, collected from the stem cell graft. The origin of the receptors is a human donor who donated a stem cell graft to a child with acute myeloid leukemia. Each CDR3 is given with its conserved first and last residue. The D gene is left open where the match is weak. Some rows mark clone size as missing; the rest say once, few, many or name a class of expanded clone.

V gene: TRBV7-9; D gene: NA; clone size: NA; J gene: TRBJ2-3; CDR3 DNA: TGTGCCAGCAGCTTAGACGGCAATACGCAGTATTTT; CDR3 protein: CASSLDGNTQYF
V gene: TRBV7-9; D gene: NA; clone size: NA; J gene: TRBJ2-2; CDR3 DNA: TGTGCCAGCAGTCCGCCGGCCCGGGGGCCCACGGAGCTGTTTTTT; CDR3 protein: CASSPPARGPTELFF
V gene: TRBV20-1; D gene: NA; clone size: NA; J gene: TRBJ2-3; CDR3 DNA: TGCAGTGTAAGGGGGACATCACATAGCACAGATACGCAGTATTTT; CDR3 protein: CSVRGTSHSTDTQYF
V gene: TRBV30; D gene: NA; clone size: NA; J gene: TRBJ2-7; CDR3 DNA: TGTGCCTGGGAGGGGGGCAACGAGCAGTACTTC; CDR3 protein: CAWEGGNEQYF
V gene: TRBV6-5; D gene: TRBD1; clone size: NA; J gene: TRBJ1-4; CDR3 DNA: TGTGCCAGCAGTTACTCCAGGACAGGAACCACAACTAATGAAAAACTGTTTTTT; CDR3 protein: CASSYSRTGTTTNEKLFF
V gene: TRBV7-2; D gene: TRBD2; clone size: few; J gene: TRBJ2-5; CDR3 DNA: TGTGCCAGCAGCTTAGGGACTAGCGGGAGGAGGGGAGAGACCCAGTACTTC; CDR3 protein: CASSLGTSGRRGETQYF
V gene: TRBV5-1; D gene: TRBD2; clone size: few; J gene: TRBJ2-1; CDR3 DNA: TGCGCCAGCAGCTTGGAAGGTAGCGGGAACAATGAGCAGTTCTTC; CDR3 protein: CASSLEGSGNNEQFF
V gene: TRBV5-5; D gene: NA; clone size: many; J gene: TRBJ2-3; CDR3 DNA: TGTGCCAGCAGCTGGCCGGGGACGGGGAGCACAGATACGCAGTATTTT; CDR3 protein: CASSWPGTGSTDTQYF
V gene: TRBV28; D gene: NA; clone size: few; J gene: TRBJ2-7; CDR3 DNA: TGTGCCAGCAGCTTCCGAAGACTGACTACCTACGAGCAGTACTTC; CDR3 protein: CASSFRRLTTYEQYF
V gene: TRBV29-1; D gene: NA; clone size: few; J gene: TRBJ2-1; CDR3 DNA: TGCAGCGTTGATGCAACTTGGGGGTACAATGAGCAGTTCTTC; CDR3 protein: CSVDATWGYNEQFF
V gene: TRBV5-6; D gene: NA; clone size: NA; J gene: TRBJ2-7; CDR3 DNA: TGTGCCAGCAGCTTGTACCCCGGACCGCACTCCTACGAGCAGTACTTC; CDR3 protein: CASSLYPGPHSYEQYF
V gene: TRBV5-1; D gene: NA; clone size: few; J gene: TRBJ2-1; CDR3 DNA: TGCGCCAGCAGCAAGGACTCCCGGTCCTACAATGAGCAGTTCTTC; CDR3 protein: CASSKDSRSYNEQFF
V gene: TRBV20-1; D gene: TRBD1; clone size: few; J gene: TRBJ2-7; CDR3 DNA: TGCAGTGCTGCCCGGGACAGGGGCTACGAGCAGTACTTC; CDR3 protein: CSAARDRGYEQYF
V gene: TRBV20-1; D gene: NA; clone size: NA; J gene: TRBJ2-7; CDR3 DNA: TGCAGTGTTGAAGGCTACGAGCAGTACTTC; CDR3 protein: CSVEGYEQYF
V gene: TRBV6-5; D gene: NA; clone size: NA; J gene: TRBJ2-6; CDR3 DNA: TGTGCCAGCAGTTACGCTGACAGCCCCTCTGGGGCCAACGTCCTGACTTTC; CDR3 protein: CASSYADSPSGANVLTF
V gene: TRBV15; D gene: NA; clone size: NA; J gene: TRBJ2-7; CDR3 DNA: TGTGCCACCAGCAGAGCTAGGGACTCATTCTACGAGCAGTACTTC; CDR3 protein: CATSRARDSFYEQYF
V gene: TRBV9; D gene: NA; clone size: many; J gene: TRBJ2-2; CDR3 DNA: TGTGCCAGCAGCACGGGGGTCGGGGAGCTGTTTTTT; CDR3 protein: CASSTGVGELFF
V gene: TRBV6-1; D gene: TRBD2; clone size: NA; J gene: TRBJ2-1; CDR3 DNA: TGTGCCAGCAGCCGGCCACGAGCTAGCGGGAGCAATGAGCAGTTCTTC; CDR3 protein: CASSRPRASGSNEQFF
V gene: TRBV6-1; D gene: NA; clone size: few; J gene: TRBJ1-5; CDR3 DNA: TGTGCCAGCAGTGAGGCCAGCCCTTCTAATCAGCCCCAGCATTTT; CDR3 protein: CASSEASPSNQPQHF
V gene: TRBV5-1; D gene: NA; clone size: many; J gene: TRBJ2-7; CDR3 DNA: TGCGCCAGCAGCCCTGGGGGAGGTTCTAAGGAGCAGTACTTC; CDR3 protein: CASSPGGGSKEQYF
V gene: TRBV27; D gene: NA; clone size: many; J gene: TRBJ2-2; CDR3 DNA: TGTGCCAGCAGTTCATACCCGCTCTCACAGATAACCGGGGAGCTGTTTTTT; CDR3 protein: CASSSYPLSQITGELFF
V gene: TRBV6-1; D gene: NA; clone size: few; J gene: TRBJ1-3; CDR3 DNA: TGTGCCAGCAGGGCCGGGGCTGGAAACACCATATATTTT; CDR3 protein: CASRAGAGNTIYF
V gene: TRBV29-1; D gene: NA; clone size: NA; J gene: TRBJ1-2; CDR3 DNA: TGCAGCGTTGATAACTATGGCTACACCTTC; CDR3 protein: CSVDNYGYTF